This TCR beta chain comes out of a study of cytomegalovirus exposure and HLA in healthy donors. Regarding the study as a whole: Presence/absence analysis assumed near-uniform sequencing depth across donors. What a later analysis showed was that several of the most significant clusters appeared linked to common viral pathogens.

The V gene's germline CDR1 is SGHVS and CDR2 FNYEAQ. This CDR3 is 15 amino acids long. V lost 5 bases and J lost 3; bases outside the gene matches: 4. A word on this clone: Its antigen remains unidentified.

The PCR ran on 60 Vbeta and 13 Jbeta primers. The method was immunoSEQ multiplex PCR; TCRdb's version includes in-frame clones alone and lacks a portion of them. The table lists approximately 50,000 clones. This receptor was taken from a man younger than 35 in good health and CMV-seropositive. Sequenced input: PBMCs. V and J are TRBV7-6 and TRBJ2-2, with 9 bases aligning to TRBD1. The DNA for the CDR3 is TGTGCCAGCAGCCCCCGGGACAGGGACACCGGGGAGCTGTTTTTT. It yields the protein CASSPRDRDTGELFF.